This T cell receptor beta chain is from a study of T cells in Graves' hyperthyroidism and ophthalmopathy. This clonotype has at least ten counts. TCR beta CDR3 region amplification was performed from RNA transcripts. The TCR CDR3 first-round RT-PCR relied on the HTBI primer set. Using its own MiXCR run on the multiplex PCR reads, TCRdb lists one record per CDR3 protein. The sample includes about 360,000 distinct CDR3 sequences, 15% to 20% of them seen just once. From germline, CDR1 is WNHNN and CDR2 SYGVQD (reference sequence). Trimming took 8 bases from V and 2 from J; bases not matched to a gene: 15. This CDR3 region has 16 residues. If no ophthalmopathy progression occurred within 18 months, Graves' hyperthyroidism was stable.

This chain connects TRBV10-1 to TRBJ2-7; 7 bases agree with TRBD1. The source is a woman aged 18-29 years with Graves' hyperthyroidism. The sequenced material came from blood. The chain's CDR3 is CASLFSGGLTTYEQYF. CDR3 DNA sequence: TGCGCCAGCCTATTCTCAGGGGGTCTTACTACCTACGAGCAGTACTTC.